These 16 T cell receptor beta chains originate from one sample sequenced in a study. One entry per CDR3 protein results from TCRdb running MiXCR on the reads. This sample yields roughly 4,000 distinct CDR3 sequences, of which under 12% are seen a single time; about 12% belongs to the top ten. Material for sequencing was CD4+ T cells from synovial fluid. These receptors originate from a human donor with rheumatoid arthritis.

This clonotype was seen at least ten times. This chain connects TRBV4-3 to TRBJ1-6, with D hard to call. CDR3 length: 15 residues. In germline, CDR1 is LGHNA, CDR2 YSLEER. V dropped 0 bases and J dropped 7 bases, with 10 bases sitting between them. The CDR3 sequence: CASSQDRPGNSPLHF. The CDR3 DNA reads TGCGCCAGCAGCCAAGACAGACCGGGGAATTCACCCCTCCACTTT.

This clonotype was seen only a few times. The V gene is TRBV6-2 or TRBV6-3, the J gene TRBJ2-7, with D possibly matching TRBD1 (6 bases). Germline-derived CDR1 and CDR2 are MNHEY and SVGEGT. The CDR3 has 14 residues. V dropped 6 bases and J dropped 4 bases, with 16 bases sitting between them. The CDR3 loop is CASRGAGTGYEQYF. CDR3 in DNA: TGTGCCAGCAGGGGGGCAGGCACCGGTTACGAGCAGTACTTC.

This clonotype was seen many times. V and J are TRBV11-1 and TRBJ2-5; D uncertain. Germline V gene sequence: CDR1 SGHAT, CDR2 FQDESV (reference sequence). Trimming left V 1 base short and J 5 bases short, with 8 bases between. The CDR3 has 13 residues. CDR3 DNA sequence: TGTGCCAGCAGCTTAGACCAAGCGGAGACCCAGTACTTC. The encoded protein is CASSLDQAETQYF.

By frequency in the sample, this clonotype is large. This chain uses TRBV7-2 with TRBJ2-3; D unclear. Per germline, CDR1 SGHTA and CDR2 FQGNSA. V lost 3 bases to trimming and J lost 4 bases, with 8 bases between them. The length of the CDR3 is 13 residues. The CDR3 DNA reads as TGTGCCAGCAGCTTTTACGGGTCAGATACGCAGTATTTT. Translating gives CASSFYGSDTQYF.

This clonotype was observed a handful of times. This rearrangement joins TRBV2 to TRBJ2-7; 7 bases fit TRBD1. Losses at the gene ends were 8 bases for V and 0 bases for J; bases not matched to a gene: 4. The CDR3 runs 13 residues. Germline V gene data show CDR1 as SNHLY and CDR2 as FYNNEI. The CDR3 loop reads CASQGVSSYEQYF. CDR3 nucleotide sequence: TGTGCCAGCCAGGGGGTCAGCTCCTACGAGCAGTACTTC.

By sample fraction, this clonotype is medium-sized. The chain joins TRBV7-6 to TRBJ1-1, with D perhaps TRBD1 (5 bases). This CDR3 has 13 amino acids. Germline loops: CDR1 SGHVS, CDR2 FNYEAQ. Trimming took 2 bases from V and 4 from J, leaving 8 bases between them. CDR3 DNA sequence: TGTGCCAGCAGCTTACGCAGGGCCACTGAAGCTTTCTTT. Its translation is CASSLRRATEAFF.

By its share, this clonotype is medium-sized. The chain recombines TRBV7-2 with TRBJ2-3; TRBD2 agrees at 12 bases. The CDR3 consists of 15 residues. The germline V gene encodes CDR1 SGHTA and CDR2 FQGNSA. The trim removed 5 bases at V and 8 bases at J, leaving 8 bases unmatched. The CDR3 reads CASSRRLAGASTQYF. CDR3 DNA: TGTGCCAGCAGCCGACGACTAGCGGGAGCAAGTACGCAGTATTTT.

The CDR3 is CASSKRETVDTQYF. The CDR3 bases are TGTGCCAGCAGCAAACGGGAGACAGTAGATACGCAGTATTTT. The J gene is TRBJ2-3, the V gene TRBV4-2, with D perhaps TRBD2 (6 bases). Trimming shortened V by 5 bases and J by 5 bases, and 14 bases separated the two germline ends. The CDR3 has 14 residues. Germline V CDR1 and CDR2: LGHNA, YNFKEQ.

The chain employs TRBV5-4 and TRBJ1-2; the D is unclear. V gave up 4 bases and J gave up 4 bases, with 11 bases separating them. CDR3 size: 13 residues. CDR1 SGHNT and CDR2 YYREEE come from the germline V gene (reference sequence). CDR3 region: CASSPDGSYGYTF. The CDR3 coding sequence is TGTGCCAGCAGCCCGGACGGGAGCTATGGCTACACCTTC.

This clonotype is judged medium-sized. The chain uses TRBV28 and TRBJ1-4, with D unresolved. Germline lookup yields CDR1 MDHEN and CDR2 SYDVKM. V lost 5 bases and J lost 0, with 10 bases in between. The CDR3 has 15 residues. The CDR3 protein is CASSPNGATNEKLFF. CDR3 nucleotide sequence: TGTGCCAGCAGTCCAAACGGAGCAACTAATGAAAAACTGTTTTTT.

This clonotype counts as medium-sized (0.01 to 0.1%). This chain uses TRBV2 with TRBJ2-1; tentatively, D is TRBD2 (6 bases). This CDR3 is built from 13 residues. V gave up 8 bases and J gave up 6 bases, with 14 bases separating them. Germline V gene data show CDR1 as SNHLY and CDR2 as FYNNEI. In DNA form, the CDR3 reads TGTGCCAGCCGGGAGTCCCTTCTCAATGAGCAGTTCTTC. It specifies CASRESLLNEQFF.

CDR3: CASSPSSLAGYNEQFF. The CDR3 bases are TGTGCCAGCTCACCCTCTTCGCTAGCGGGTTACAATGAGCAGTTCTTC. The J gene is TRBJ2-1, the V gene TRBV18; TRBD2 matches 8 bases. Unmatched junction bases numbered 8, after V lost 3 bases and J lost 4 bases. Germline V gene data show CDR1 as KGHSH and CDR2 as LQKENI. This CDR3 contains 16 residues.

This clonotype was observed at least ten times. The V gene is TRBV6-5, the J gene TRBJ2-7, with D tentatively TRBD1 (6 bases). The CDR3 is 13 residues long. V was trimmed by 6 bases and J by 3 bases, leaving 12 bases between them. CDR1 MNHEY and CDR2 SVGAGI come from the germline V gene. The CDR3 reads CASRQPGHYEQYF. In nucleotides, the CDR3 is TGTGCCAGCAGACAGCCGGGACACTACGAGCAGTACTTC.

By sample share, this clonotype is medium-sized. The rearrangement links TRBV7-3 to TRBJ2-3; D remains ambiguous. V lost 0 bases and J 0 bases, leaving 4 bases between the germline ends. The germline V gene has CDR1 SGHTA and CDR2 FQGTGA. The CDR3 covers 14 residues. CDR3 amino acids: CASSLTSSTDTQYF. DNA for the CDR3: TGTGCCAGCAGCTTAACCTCTAGCACAGATACGCAGTATTTT.

By share, this clonotype counts as medium-sized (0.01 to 0.1%). This sequence joins TRBV14 and TRBJ1-1; 8 bases align to TRBD1. Trimming took 4 bases from V and 1 from J; bases not matched to a gene: 5. Germline V gene data show CDR1 as SGHDN and CDR2 as FVKESK. The CDR3 length is 15 residues. The CDR3 DNA sequence: TGTGCCAGCAGCCCCAGGACAGGGCCGAACACTGAAGCTTTCTTT. It translates to CASSPRTGPNTEAFF. The variable domain in full, with the rest retrieved from reference TRBV14 and TRBJ1-1, is EAGVTQFPSHSVIEKGQTVTLRCDPISGHDNLYWYRRVMGKEIKFLLHFVKESKQDESGMPNNRFLAERTGGTYSTLKVQPAELEDSGVYFCASSPRTGPNTEAFFGQGTRLTVV.

By share of the sample, this clonotype is large. The CDR3 loop reads CSVGTDTQYF. For the CDR3, the DNA is TGCAGCGTTGGCACAGATACGCAGTATTTT. The gene calls are TRBV29-1 and TRBJ2-3; D remains unclear. Germline CDR1 and CDR2: SQVTM and ANQGSEA. V dropped 4 bases and J dropped 1 base, with 0 bases sitting between them. This CDR3 contains 10 residues.